The clone carrying this T cell receptor (beta chain) showed up just once. Seattle cases were enrolled at active infection and followed longitudinally. This CDR3 contains 15 residues. Germline V CDR1 and CDR2: SGHNT, YYREEE (reference sequence). J gave up 3 bases and V 3 bases, and 8 bases lay outside the gene matches. The entry originates in a study of blood T cell repertoires in COVID-19. Study background: Some COVID-19 samples were acute and others convalescent; all came from the United States, Italy and Spain. Sources were T cells, B-cell-depleted T cells, or PBMCs; the material itself was cDNA or gDNA.

Authors' methods: Reference gene primer amplification yielded estimated nucleated cell counts. Sequenced by immunoSEQ multiplex PCR; TCRdb stores in-frame clones only, minus some. That table gives V, J and clone size, and the DNA gave D and trimming. The sample includes 400,000 to 450,000 clones, about 90% of them seen just once. The receptor comes from a man between 18 and 35 years old with COVID-19, enrolled during active disease. The chain joins TRBV5-4 to TRBJ2-5, with 7 nucleotides matching TRBD2. The sample consisted of peripheral blood. For the CDR3, the DNA is TGTGCCAGCAGCTACAGCGGGAAGGATGAAGAGACCCAGTACTTC. Translation: CASSYSGKDEETQYF.